Listed below are T cell receptor beta chains from one sample, sequenced in a study of T-cell memory formation after mild COVID-19. TCRdb analysed the 5' RACE reads with MiXCR anew, one entry per CDR3 protein. The sample lists about 340,000 distinct CDR3 sequences; roughly 14% were seen once. The sample comprised PBMCs or a T cell subset sorted from them (not recorded which). These receptors originate from a man aged 18-30 years who had mild COVID-19 (a few samples of this study predate the infection). Cell type and time point are not known. CDR3s include the opening cysteine and the closing phenylalanine or tryptophan. D genes are given only for firm matches. A clone size is listed for some rows: how often the clone was seen (once, few, many), or a class if it is expanded.

>TRBJ2-5|.|TRBD1|TRBV5-1
TGCGCCAGCAGCTTGGAATGGACAGGGTCGGGAGAGACCCAGTACTTC
CASSLEWTGSGETQYF
>TRBJ2-3|.|.|TRBV9
TGTGCCAGCAGCGCGACCGGAGATACGCAGTATTTT
CASSATGDTQYF
>TRBJ2-2|few|.|TRBV20-1
TGCAGTGCTAGAGTAGGCCAGGACGCGCGGGAGCTGTTTTTT
CSARVGQDARELFF
>TRBJ1-1|.|TRBD1|TRBV7-9
TGTGCCAGCAGCTTCCTATGGGACAGGGCCACTGAAGCTTTCTTT
CASSFLWDRATEAFF
>TRBJ1-4|.|.|TRBV5-1
TGCGCCAGCAGCTTGGAGGGCCACTTCGCCGAAAAACTGTTTTTT
CASSLEGHFAEKLFF
>TRBJ2-2|few|TRBD2|TRBV18
TGTGCCAGCCCCCGCGGAGCGGGGGTGAACACCGGGGAGCTGTTTTTT
CASPRGAGVNTGELFF
>TRBJ1-2|few|.|TRBV12-3/TRBV12-4
TGTGCCAGCAGCCGGGACGGCTACTATGGCTACACCTTC
CASSRDGYYGYTF
>TRBJ2-3|.|TRBD2|TRBV5-1
TGCGCCAGCAGCAGCCGGACTAGCGGGGGTCTCTTCGCAGATACGCAGTATTTT
CASSSRTSGGLFADTQYF
>TRBJ2-5|many|.|TRBV7-2
TGTGCCAGCAGCTCAACAGGGAGAGAGACCCAGTACTTC
CASSSTGRETQYF
>TRBJ2-2|few|TRBD1|TRBV30
TGTGCCTGGAACAGGGGAAGGAGCACCGGGGAGCTGTTTTTT
CAWNRGRSTGELFF
>TRBJ2-7|.|TRBD2|TRBV10-2
TGCGCCAGCAGTGAAGCGGGAGGGATCTCCTACGAGCAGTACTTC
CASSEAGGISYEQYF
>TRBJ2-5|few|.|TRBV6-5
TGTGCCAGCAGTTACGCCGGGACCCCTGGTGAGACCCAGTACTTC
CASSYAGTPGETQYF
>TRBJ1-6|few|TRBD1|TRBV20-1
TGCAGTGCTAGAAACGACAGGGATGGTTCACCCCTCCACTTT
CSARNDRDGSPLHF
>TRBJ2-5|.|TRBD1|TRBV6-1
TGTGCCAGCAGTCCCTTCGCAGGGGGAGAGACCCAGTACTTC
CASSPFAGGETQYF
>TRBJ2-3|few|.|TRBV10-3
TGTGCCATCAGTGGTACACGACTAGTCCCGAAACAAGATACGCAGTATTTT
CAISGTRLVPKQDTQYF
>TRBJ2-5|few|TRBD1|TRBV6-5
TGTGCCACCCTTCAGTCAGGGGGAGAGACCCAGTACTTC
CATLQSGGETQYF
>TRBJ1-6|.|.|TRBV27
TGTGCCAGCAAATTCTGGGGGGCGTCGTATAATTCACCCCTCCACTTT
CASKFWGASYNSPLHF
>TRBJ2-7|few|TRBD2|TRBV4-1
TGCGCCAGCAGCCAAGGGCGGGGGGCCGGCTACGAGCAGTACTTC
CASSQGRGAGYEQYF
>TRBJ2-1|few|.|TRBV5-1
TGCGCCAGCAGCTTGGACAGAAGCAATGAGCAGTTCTTC
CASSLDRSNEQFF
>TRBJ2-2|.|.|TRBV5-1
TGCGCCAGCAGCTCCGGGGTGCTGCTCCCCGGGGAGCTGTTTTTT
CASSSGVLLPGELFF
>TRBJ2-2|.|TRBD2|TRBV5-4
TGTGCCAGCAGGAAAACTAGCGGGGGAAGAGTCGGGGAGCTGATTTTT
CASRKTSGGRVGELIF
>TRBJ2-7|many|.|TRBV3-1
TGTGCCAGCAGCCAATTTACGGGACTCCCCTCCGAGCAGTACTTC
CASSQFTGLPSEQYF
>TRBJ2-2|.|TRBD1|TRBV7-9
TGTGCCAGCAGCCCCGGGACAGGGGAGACCGGGGAGCTGTTTTTT
CASSPGTGETGELFF